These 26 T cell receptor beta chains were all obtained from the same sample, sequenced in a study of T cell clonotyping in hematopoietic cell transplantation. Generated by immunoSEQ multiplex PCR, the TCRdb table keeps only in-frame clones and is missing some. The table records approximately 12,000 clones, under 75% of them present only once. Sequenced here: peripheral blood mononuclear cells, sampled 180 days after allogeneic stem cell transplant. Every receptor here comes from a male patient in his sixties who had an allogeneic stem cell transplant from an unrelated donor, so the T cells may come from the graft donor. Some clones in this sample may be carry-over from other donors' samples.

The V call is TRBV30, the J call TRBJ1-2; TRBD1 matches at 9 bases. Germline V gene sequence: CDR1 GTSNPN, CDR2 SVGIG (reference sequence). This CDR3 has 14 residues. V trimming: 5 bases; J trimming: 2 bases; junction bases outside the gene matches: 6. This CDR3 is CAWHLDRGNYGYTF. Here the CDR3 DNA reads TGTGCCTGGCACTTGGACAGGGGAAACTATGGCTACACCTTC.

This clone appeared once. The CDR3 loop reads CSVERDTMEQYF. The CDR3, as DNA: TGCAGCGTTGAGAGGGACACTATGGAGCAGTACTTC. V is TRBV29-1 and J is TRBJ2-7, with D tentatively TRBD1 (6 bases). The CDR3 sequence is 12 residues long. CDR1 and CDR2 from the germline V gene are SQVTM and ANQGSEA. Deletions cut 3 bases from V and 7 bases from J, with 13 bases between.

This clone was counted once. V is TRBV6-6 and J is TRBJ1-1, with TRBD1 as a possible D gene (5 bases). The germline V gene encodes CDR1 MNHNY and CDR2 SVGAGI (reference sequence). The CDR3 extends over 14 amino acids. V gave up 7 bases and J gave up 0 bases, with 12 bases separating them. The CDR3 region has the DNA TGTGCCAGCATTTCGACAGACATGAACACTGAAGCTTTCTTT. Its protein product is CASISTDMNTEAFF.

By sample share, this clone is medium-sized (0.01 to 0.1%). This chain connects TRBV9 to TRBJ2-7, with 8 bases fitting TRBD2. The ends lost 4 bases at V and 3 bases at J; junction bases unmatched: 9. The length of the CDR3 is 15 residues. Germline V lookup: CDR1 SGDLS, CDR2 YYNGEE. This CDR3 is CASSPDSGTSYEQYF. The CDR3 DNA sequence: TGTGCCAGCAGCCCCGATAGCGGGACCAGCTACGAGCAGTACTTC.

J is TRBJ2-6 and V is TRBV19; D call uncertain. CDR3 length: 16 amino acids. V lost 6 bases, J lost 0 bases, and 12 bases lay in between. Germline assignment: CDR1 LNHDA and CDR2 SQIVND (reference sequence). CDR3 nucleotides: TGTGCCAGTAGCCTGTTGCTGGGCTCTGGGGCCAACGTCCTGACTTTC. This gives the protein CASSLLLGSGANVLTF.

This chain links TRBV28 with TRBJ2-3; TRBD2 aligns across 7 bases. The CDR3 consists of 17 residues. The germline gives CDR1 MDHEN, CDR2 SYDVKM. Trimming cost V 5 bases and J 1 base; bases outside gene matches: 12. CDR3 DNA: TGTGCCAGCAGTCCGGTTTTGGGAGGGAGTGGCACAGATACGCAGTATTTT. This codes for CASSPVLGGSGTDTQYF.

The CDR3: CASSLEARGNEQYF. CDR3 DNA: TGTGCCAGCAGTTTAGAAGCCCGGGGTAACGAGCAGTACTTC. The chain carries TRBV27 and TRBJ2-7; tentatively, D is TRBD2 (5 bases). CDR1 is MNHEY and CDR2 is SMNVEV in the germline V gene (reference sequence). The CDR3 sequence is 14 residues long. The V end lost 2 bases, the J end lost 5 bases, and 13 bases lay between the germline ends.

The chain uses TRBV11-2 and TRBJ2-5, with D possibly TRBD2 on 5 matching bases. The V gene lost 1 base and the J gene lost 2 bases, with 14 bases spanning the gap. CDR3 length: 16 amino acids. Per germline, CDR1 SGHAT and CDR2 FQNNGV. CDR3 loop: CASSLVPESGQETQYF. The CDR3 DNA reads TGTGCCAGCAGCTTAGTACCAGAATCGGGGCAAGAGACCCAGTACTTC.

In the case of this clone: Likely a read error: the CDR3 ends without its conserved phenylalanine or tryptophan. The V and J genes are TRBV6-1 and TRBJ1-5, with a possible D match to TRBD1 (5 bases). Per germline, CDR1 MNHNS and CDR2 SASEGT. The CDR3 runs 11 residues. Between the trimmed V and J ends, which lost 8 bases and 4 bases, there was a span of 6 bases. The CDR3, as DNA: TGTGCCAGCGCAGGGAATCAGCCCCAGCATCTT. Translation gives CASAGNQPQHL.

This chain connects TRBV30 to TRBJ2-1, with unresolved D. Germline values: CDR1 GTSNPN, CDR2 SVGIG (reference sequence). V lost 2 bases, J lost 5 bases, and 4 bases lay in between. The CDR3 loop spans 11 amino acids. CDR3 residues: CAWSQNNEQFF. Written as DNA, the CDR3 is TGTGCCTGGAGTCAGAACAATGAGCAGTTCTTC.

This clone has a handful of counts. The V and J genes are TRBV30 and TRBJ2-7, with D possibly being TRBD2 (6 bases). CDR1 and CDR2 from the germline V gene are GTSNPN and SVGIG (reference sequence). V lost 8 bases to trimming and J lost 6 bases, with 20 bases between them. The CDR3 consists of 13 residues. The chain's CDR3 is CAGGGDPWGEQYF. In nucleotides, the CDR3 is TGTGCCGGAGGCGGGGACCCATGGGGCGAGCAGTACTTC.

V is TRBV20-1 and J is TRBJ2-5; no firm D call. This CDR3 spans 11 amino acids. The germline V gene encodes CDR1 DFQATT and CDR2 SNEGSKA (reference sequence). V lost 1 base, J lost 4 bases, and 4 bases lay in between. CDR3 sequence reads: CSARAGETQYF. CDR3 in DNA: TGCAGTGCTAGAGCGGGAGAGACCCAGTACTTC.

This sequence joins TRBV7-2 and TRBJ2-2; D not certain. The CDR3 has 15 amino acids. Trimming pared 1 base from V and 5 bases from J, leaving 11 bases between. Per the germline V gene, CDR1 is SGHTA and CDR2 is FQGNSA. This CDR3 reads CASSLGAPGTGELFF. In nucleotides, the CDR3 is TGTGCCAGCAGCTTAGGAGCGCCTGGAACCGGGGAGCTGTTTTTT.

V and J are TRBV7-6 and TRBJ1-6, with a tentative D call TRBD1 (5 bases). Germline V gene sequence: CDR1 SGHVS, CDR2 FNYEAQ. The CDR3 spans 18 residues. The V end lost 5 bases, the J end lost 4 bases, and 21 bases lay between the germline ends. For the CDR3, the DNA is TGTGCCAGCAGCGCAGCGGGATCCCCGGGACGGTATAATTCACCCCTCCACTTT. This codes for CASSAAGSPGRYNSPLHF.

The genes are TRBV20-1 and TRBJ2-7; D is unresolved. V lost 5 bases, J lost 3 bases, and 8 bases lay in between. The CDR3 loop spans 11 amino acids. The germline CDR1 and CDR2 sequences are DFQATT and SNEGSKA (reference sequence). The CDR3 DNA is TGCAGTGCTGGCCAGAACTACGAGCAGTACTTC. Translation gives CSAGQNYEQYF.

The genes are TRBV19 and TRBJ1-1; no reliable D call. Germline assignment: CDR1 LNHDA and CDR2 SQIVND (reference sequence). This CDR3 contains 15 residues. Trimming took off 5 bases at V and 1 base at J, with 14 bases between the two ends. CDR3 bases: TGTGCCAGTAGTCCAGTCACCAGCGAGAACACTGAAGCTTTCTTT. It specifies CASSPVTSENTEAFF.

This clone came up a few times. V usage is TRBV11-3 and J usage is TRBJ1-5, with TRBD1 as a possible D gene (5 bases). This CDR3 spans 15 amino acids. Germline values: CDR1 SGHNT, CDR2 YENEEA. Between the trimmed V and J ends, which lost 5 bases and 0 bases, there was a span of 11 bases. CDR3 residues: CASSPTDNSNQPQHF. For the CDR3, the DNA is TGTGCCAGCAGCCCGACAGACAATAGCAATCAGCCCCAGCATTTT.

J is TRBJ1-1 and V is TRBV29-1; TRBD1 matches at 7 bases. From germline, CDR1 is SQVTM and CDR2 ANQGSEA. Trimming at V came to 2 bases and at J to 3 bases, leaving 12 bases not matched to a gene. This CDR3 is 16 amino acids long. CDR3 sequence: CSVESLTGLMYTEAFF. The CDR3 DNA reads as TGCAGCGTTGAATCTTTGACAGGGCTTATGTACACTGAAGCTTTCTTT.

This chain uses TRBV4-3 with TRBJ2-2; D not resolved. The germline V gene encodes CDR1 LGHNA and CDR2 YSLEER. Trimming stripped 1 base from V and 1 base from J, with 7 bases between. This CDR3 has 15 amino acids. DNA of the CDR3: TGCGCCAGCAGCCAAGGGACCGGGAACACCGGGGAGCTGTTTTTT. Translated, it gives CASSQGTGNTGELFF.

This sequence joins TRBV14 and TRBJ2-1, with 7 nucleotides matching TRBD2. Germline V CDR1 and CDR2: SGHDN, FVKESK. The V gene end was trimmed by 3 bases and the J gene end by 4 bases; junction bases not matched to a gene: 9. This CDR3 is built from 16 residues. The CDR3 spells CASSHRTSFNYNEQFF. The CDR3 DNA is TGTGCCAGCAGCCACCGGACTAGTTTCAATTACAATGAGCAGTTCTTC.

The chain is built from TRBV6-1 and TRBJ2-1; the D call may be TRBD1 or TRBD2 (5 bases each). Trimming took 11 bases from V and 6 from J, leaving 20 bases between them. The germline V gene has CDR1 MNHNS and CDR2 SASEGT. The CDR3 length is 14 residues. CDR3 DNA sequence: TGTGCCCTTGTCCCATGGGGTGGGGGCAATGAGCAGTTCTTC. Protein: CALVPWGGGNEQFF.

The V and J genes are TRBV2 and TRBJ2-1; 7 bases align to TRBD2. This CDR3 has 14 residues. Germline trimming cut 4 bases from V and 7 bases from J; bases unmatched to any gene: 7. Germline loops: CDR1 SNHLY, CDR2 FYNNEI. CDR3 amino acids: CASSAGRAPNEQFF. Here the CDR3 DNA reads TGTGCCAGCAGTGCAGGGAGGGCCCCTAATGAGCAGTTCTTC. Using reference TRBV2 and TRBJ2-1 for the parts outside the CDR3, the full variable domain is EPEVTQTPSHQVTQMGQEVILRCVPISNHLYFYWYRQILGQKVEFLVSFYNNEISEKSEIFDDQFSVERPDGSNFTLKIRSTKLEDSAMYFCASSAGRAPNEQFFGPGTRLTVL.

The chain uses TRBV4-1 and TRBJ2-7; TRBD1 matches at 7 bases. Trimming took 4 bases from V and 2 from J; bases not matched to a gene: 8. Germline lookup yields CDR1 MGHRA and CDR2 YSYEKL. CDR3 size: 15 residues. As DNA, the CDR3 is TGCGCCAGCAGCCCCTCGAGGCAGGGGGCCTACGAGCAGTACTTC. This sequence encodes CASSPSRQGAYEQYF.

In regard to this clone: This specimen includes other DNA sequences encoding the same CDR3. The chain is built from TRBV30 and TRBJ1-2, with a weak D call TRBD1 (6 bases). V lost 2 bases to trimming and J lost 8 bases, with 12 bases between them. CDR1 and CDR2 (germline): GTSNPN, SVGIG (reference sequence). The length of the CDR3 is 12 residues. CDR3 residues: CAWSRQAGGYTF. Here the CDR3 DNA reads TGTGCCTGGAGTAGACAGGCGGGAGGCTACACCTTC.

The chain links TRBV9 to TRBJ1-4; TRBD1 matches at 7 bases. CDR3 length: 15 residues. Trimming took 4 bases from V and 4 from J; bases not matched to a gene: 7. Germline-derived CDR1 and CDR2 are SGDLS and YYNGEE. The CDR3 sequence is CASSSGGTVNEKLFF. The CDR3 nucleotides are TGTGCCAGCAGCTCCGGGGGGACAGTTAATGAAAAACTGTTTTTT.

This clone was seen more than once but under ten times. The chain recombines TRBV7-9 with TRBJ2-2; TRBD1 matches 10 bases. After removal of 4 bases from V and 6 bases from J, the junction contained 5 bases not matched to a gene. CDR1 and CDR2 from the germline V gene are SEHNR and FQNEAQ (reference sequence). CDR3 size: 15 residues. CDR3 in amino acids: CASSWDRGPSGELFF. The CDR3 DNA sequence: TGTGCCAGCAGCTGGGACAGGGGTCCGTCCGGGGAGCTGTTTTTT. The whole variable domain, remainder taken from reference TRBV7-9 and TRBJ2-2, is DTGVSQNPRHKITKRGQNVTFRCDPISEHNRLYWYRQTLGQGPEFLTYFQNEAQLEKSRLLSDRFSAERPKGSFSTLEIQRTEQGDSAMYLCASSWDRGPSGELFFGEGSRLTVL.